This T cell receptor beta chain was obtained from a study of cytomegalovirus exposure and HLA in healthy donors. CDR3 length: 12 residues. Deletions cut 1 base from V and 5 bases from J, with 4 bases between. From germline, CDR1 is SGHDT and CDR2 YYEEEE. 60 Vbeta and 13 Jbeta primers were used in PCR. Here immunoSEQ multiplex PCR was the method, and the copy in TCRdb shows in-frame clones only, minus some. In total, the table holds about 35,000 clones. This TCR was sampled from a man aged 35 to 55 in good health and CMV-seronegative. The chain links TRBV5-6 to TRBJ2-4; D not certain. Sample: PBMCs. CDR3: CASSLSENIQYF. DNA for the CDR3: TGTGCCAGCAGCTTGTCGGAAAACATTCAGTACTTC.